The source of this TCR beta chain is a study of tumor-infiltrating lymphocytes in glioblastoma multiforme. TCRB libraries came from RNA via three nested multiplex PCR rounds. TCRdb ran MiXCR on the multiplex PCR reads and lists one entry per CDR3 protein. The sample comprises nearly 15,000 distinct CDR3 sequences, more than 65% of which are singletons, and 37% rests with the top ten. Trimming took 0 bases from V and 1 from J; bases not matched to a gene: 0. The CDR3 spans 16 residues. Germline CDR1 reads LNHNV; CDR2 reads YYDKDF (reference sequence). Sequencing was carried out using brain tumor tissue. This clonotype was sampled from a male donor with glioblastoma. The chain couples TRBV15 to TRBJ2-3, with 11 bases fitting TRBD2. The CDR3 loop reads CATSRELAGGTDTQYF. The CDR3 DNA is TGTGCCACCAGCAGAGAACTAGCGGGGGGCACAGATACGCAGTATTTT.